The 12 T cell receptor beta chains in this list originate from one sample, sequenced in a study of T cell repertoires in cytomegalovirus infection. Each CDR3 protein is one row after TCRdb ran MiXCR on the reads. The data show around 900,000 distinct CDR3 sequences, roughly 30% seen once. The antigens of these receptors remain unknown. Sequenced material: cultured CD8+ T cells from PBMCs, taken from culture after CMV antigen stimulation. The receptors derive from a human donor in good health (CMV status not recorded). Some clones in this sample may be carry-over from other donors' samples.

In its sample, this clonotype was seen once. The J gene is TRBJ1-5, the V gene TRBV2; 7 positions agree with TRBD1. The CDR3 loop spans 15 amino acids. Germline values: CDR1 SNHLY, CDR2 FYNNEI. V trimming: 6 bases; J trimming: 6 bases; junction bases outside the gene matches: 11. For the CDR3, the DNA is TGTGCCAGCAGCACTAGACAGGGTTTTTTTCAGCCCCAGCATTTT. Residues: CASSTRQGFFQPQHF.

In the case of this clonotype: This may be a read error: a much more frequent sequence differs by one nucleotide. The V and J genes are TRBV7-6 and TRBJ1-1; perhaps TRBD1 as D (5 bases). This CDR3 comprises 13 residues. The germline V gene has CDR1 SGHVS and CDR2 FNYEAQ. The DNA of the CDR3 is TGTGTCAGCAGCCCAGGGTTACACACTGAAGCTTTCTTT. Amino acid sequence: CVSSPGLHTEAFF.

The CDR3 spells CASSLLAPSYNEQFF. The CDR3 nucleotides read TGTGCCAGCAGTTTACTAGCGCCCTCCTACAATGAGCAGTTCTTC. The chain employs TRBV6-5 and TRBJ2-1; 7 bases agree with TRBD2. Per the germline V gene, CDR1 is MNHEY and CDR2 is SVGAGI. This CDR3 comprises 15 residues. With 4 bases clipped from V and 0 bases from J, the junction kept 3 bases outside the gene matches.

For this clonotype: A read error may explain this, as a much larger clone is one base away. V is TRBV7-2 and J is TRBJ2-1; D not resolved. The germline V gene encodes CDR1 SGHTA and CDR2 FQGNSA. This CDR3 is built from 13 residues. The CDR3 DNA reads TGTGTCAGCAGCATGGACGGTGACAATGAGCAGTTCTTC. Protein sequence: CVSSMDGDNEQFF. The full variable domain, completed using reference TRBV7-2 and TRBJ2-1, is GAGVSQSPSNKVTEKGKDVELRCDPISGHTALYWYRQSLGQGLEFLIYFQGNSAPDKSGLPSDRFSAERTGGSVSTLTIQRTQQEDSAVYLCVSSMDGDNEQFFGPGTRLTVL.

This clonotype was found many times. The CDR3 loop is CASSRTSNYGYTF. The CDR3 DNA reads as TGTGCCAGCAGCCGAACATCGAACTATGGCTACACCTTC. The V call is TRBV12-3 or TRBV12-4, the J call TRBJ1-2, with D unresolved. Trimming took off 6 bases at V and 2 bases at J, with 10 bases between the two ends. The CDR3 is 13 residues long.

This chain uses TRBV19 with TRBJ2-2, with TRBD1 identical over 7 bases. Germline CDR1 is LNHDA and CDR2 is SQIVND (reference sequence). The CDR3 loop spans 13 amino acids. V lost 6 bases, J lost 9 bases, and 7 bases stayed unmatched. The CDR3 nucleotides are TGTGCCAGTAGACCGACAGGGCTACGGGAGCTGTTTTTT. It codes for CASRPTGLRELFF.

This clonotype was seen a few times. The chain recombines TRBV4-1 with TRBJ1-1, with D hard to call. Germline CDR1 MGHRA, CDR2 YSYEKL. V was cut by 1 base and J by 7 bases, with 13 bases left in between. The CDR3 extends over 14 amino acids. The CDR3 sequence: CASSQVIETSEAFF. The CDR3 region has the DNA TGCGCCAGCAGCCAAGTGATCGAGACCAGTGAAGCTTTCTTT.

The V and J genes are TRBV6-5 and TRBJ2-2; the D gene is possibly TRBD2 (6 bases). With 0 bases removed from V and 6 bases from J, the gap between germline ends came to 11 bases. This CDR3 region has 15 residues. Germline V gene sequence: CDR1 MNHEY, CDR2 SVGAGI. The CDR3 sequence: CASSYSGGLAGELFF. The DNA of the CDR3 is TGTGCCAGCAGTTACTCGGGGGGTCTCGCCGGGGAGCTGTTTTTT.

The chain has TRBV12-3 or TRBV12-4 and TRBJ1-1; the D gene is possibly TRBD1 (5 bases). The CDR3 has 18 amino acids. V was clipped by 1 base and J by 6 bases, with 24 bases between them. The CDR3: CASSLGSIKGRVSPEAFF. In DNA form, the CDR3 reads TGTGCCAGCAGTTTAGGATCGATAAAGGGCAGGGTAAGTCCTGAAGCTTTCTTT.

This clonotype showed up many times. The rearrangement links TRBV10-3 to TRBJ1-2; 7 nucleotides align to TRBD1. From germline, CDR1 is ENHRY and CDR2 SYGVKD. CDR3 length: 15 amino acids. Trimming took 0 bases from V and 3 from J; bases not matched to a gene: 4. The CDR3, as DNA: TGTGCCATCAGTGAGTCGGTGGACAGGTACTATGGCTACACCTTC. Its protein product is CAISESVDRYYGYTF.

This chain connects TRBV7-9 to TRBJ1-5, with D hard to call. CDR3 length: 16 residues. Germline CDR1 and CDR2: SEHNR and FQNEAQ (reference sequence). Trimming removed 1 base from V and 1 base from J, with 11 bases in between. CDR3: CASSLEERGSNQPQHF. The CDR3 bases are TGTGCCAGCAGCTTAGAGGAGAGAGGGAGCAATCAGCCCCAGCATTTT. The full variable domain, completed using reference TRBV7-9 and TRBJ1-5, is DTGVSQNPRHKITKRGQNVTFRCDPISEHNRLYWYRQTLGQGPEFLTYFQNEAQLEKSRLLSDRFSAERPKGSFSTLEIQRTEQGDSAMYLCASSLEERGSNQPQHFGDGTRLSIL.

The CDR3 coding sequence is TGTGCCAGCAGCTTAGCGGGAGATGGAGCTTTCTTT. Its translation is CASSLAGDGAFF. This rearrangement joins TRBV7-9 to TRBJ1-1; D is uncertain. The germline CDR1 and CDR2 sequences are SEHNR and FQNEAQ (reference sequence). This CDR3 has 12 residues. Between the trimmed V and J ends, which lost 0 bases and 10 bases, there was a span of 9 bases.